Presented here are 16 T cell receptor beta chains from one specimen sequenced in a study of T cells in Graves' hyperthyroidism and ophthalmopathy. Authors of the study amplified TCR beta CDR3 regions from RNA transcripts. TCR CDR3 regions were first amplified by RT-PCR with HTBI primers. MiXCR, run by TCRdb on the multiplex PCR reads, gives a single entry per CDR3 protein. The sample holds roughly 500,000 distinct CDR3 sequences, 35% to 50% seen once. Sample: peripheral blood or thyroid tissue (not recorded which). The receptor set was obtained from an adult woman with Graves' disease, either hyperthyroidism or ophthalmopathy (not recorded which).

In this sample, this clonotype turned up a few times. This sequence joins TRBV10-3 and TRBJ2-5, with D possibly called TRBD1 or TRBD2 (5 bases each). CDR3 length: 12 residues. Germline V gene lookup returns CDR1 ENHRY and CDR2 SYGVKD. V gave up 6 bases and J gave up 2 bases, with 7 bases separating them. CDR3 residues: CAIRGTQETQYF. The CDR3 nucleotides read TGTGCCATCAGGGGGACGCAAGAGACCCAGTACTTC.

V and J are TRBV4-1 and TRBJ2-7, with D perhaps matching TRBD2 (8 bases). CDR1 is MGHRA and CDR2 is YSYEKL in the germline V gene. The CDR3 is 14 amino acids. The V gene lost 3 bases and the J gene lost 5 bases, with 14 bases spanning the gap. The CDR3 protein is CASSQGTAGDEQYF. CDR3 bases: TGCGCCAGCAGCCAGGGGACAGCGGGGGACGAGCAGTACTTC.

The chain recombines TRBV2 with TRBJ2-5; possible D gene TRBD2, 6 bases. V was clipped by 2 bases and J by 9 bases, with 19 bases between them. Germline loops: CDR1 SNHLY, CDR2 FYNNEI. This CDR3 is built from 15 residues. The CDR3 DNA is TGTGCCAGCAGTGAACTTTTGGGTGGGGGGACGGCCCAGTACTTC. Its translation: CASSELLGGGTAQYF.

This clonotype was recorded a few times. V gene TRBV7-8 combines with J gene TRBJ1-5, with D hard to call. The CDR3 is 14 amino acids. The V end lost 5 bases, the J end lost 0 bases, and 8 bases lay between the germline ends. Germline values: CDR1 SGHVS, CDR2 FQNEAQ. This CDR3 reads CASSPQSSNQPQHF. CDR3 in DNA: TGTGCCAGCAGCCCTCAGAGTAGCAATCAGCCCCAGCATTTT.

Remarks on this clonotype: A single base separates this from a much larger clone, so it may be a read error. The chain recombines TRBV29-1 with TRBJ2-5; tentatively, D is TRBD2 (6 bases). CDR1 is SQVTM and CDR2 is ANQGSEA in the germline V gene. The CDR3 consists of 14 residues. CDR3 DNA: TGCAGCGTTGAAGTTTTCACTAGCCAAGAGACCCGGTACTTC. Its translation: CSVEVFTSQETRYF.

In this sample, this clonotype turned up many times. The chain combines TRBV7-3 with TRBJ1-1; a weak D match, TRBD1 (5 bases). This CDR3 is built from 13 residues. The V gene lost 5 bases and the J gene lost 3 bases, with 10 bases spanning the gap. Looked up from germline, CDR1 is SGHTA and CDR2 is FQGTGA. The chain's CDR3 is CASSKQEDTEAFF. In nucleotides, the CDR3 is TGTGCCAGCAGCAAACAGGAGGACACTGAAGCTTTCTTT.

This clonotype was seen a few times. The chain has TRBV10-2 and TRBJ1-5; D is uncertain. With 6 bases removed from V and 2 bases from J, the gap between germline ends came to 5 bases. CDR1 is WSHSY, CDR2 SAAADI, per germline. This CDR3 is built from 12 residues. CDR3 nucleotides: TGCGCCAGCAGAGCGGGCAATCAGCCCCAGCATTTT. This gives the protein CASRAGNQPQHF.

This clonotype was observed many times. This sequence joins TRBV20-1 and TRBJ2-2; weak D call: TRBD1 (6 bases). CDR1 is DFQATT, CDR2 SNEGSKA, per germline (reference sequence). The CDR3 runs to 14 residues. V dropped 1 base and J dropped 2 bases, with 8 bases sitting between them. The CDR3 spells CSARVQGNTGELFF. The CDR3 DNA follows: TGCAGTGCTAGAGTACAGGGCAACACCGGGGAGCTGTTTTTT.

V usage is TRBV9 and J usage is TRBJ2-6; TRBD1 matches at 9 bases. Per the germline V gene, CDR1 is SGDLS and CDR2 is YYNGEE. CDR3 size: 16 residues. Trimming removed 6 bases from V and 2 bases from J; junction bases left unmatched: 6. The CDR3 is CASKGQGEAGANVLTF. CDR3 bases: TGTGCCAGCAAGGGACAGGGTGAGGCTGGGGCCAACGTCCTGACTTTC.

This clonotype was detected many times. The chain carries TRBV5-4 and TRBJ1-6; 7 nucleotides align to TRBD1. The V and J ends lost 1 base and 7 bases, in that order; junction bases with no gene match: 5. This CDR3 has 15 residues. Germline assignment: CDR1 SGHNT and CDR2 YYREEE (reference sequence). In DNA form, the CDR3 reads TGTGCCAGCAGCTTGTCACAGGGGCCGAATTCACCCCTCCACTTT. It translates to CASSLSQGPNSPLHF.

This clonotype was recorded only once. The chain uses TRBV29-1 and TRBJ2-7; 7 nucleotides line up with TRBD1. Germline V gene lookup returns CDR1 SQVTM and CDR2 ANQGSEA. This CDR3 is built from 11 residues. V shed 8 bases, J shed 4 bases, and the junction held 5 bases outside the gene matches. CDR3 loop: CSSPDRYEQYF. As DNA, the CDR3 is TGCAGCTCACCGGACAGGTACGAGCAGTACTTC.

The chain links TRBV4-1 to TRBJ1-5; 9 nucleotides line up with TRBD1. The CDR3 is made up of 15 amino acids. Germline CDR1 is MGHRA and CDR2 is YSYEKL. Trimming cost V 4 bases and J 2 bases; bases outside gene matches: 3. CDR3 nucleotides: TGCGCCAGCAGCCCTAACAGGGGGCGCAATCAGCCCCAGCATTTT. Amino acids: CASSPNRGRNQPQHF.

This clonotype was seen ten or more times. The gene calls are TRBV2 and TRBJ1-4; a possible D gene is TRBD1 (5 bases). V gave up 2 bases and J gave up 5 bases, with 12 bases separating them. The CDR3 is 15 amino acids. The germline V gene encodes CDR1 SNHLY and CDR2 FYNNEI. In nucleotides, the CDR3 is TGTGCCAGCAGTGAAAACGGGGGGGAGAATGAAAAACTGTTTTTT. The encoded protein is CASSENGGENEKLFF.

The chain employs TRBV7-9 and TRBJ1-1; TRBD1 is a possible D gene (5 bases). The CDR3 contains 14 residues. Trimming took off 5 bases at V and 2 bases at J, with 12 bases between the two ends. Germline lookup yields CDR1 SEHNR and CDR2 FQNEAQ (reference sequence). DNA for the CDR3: TGTGCCAGCAGCCACCGGGACTTCAACACTGAAGCTTTCTTT. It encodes CASSHRDFNTEAFF.

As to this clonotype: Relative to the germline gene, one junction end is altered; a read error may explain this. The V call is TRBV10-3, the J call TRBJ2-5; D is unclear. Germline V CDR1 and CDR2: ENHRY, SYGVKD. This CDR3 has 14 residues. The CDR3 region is CANSPLGFQETQYF. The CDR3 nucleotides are TGTGCCAACAGTCCCCTCGGGTTCCAAGAGACCCAGTACTTC.

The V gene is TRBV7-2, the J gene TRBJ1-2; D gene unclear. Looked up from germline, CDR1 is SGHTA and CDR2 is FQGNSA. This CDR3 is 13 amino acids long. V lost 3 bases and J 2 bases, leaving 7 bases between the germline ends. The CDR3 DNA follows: TGTGCCAGCAGCTTTTTACAGAACTATGGCTACACCTTC. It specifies CASSFLQNYGYTF. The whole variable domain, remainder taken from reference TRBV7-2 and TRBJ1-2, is GAGVSQSPSNKVTEKGKDVELRCDPISGHTALYWYRQSLGQGLEFLIYFQGNSAPDKSGLPSDRFSAERTGGSVSTLTIQRTQQEDSAVYLCASSFLQNYGYTFGSGTRLTVV.